This entry concerns a single T cell receptor beta chain. The junction had 8 bases not matched to a gene; V was cut back by 3 bases and J by 7 bases. The germline V gene has CDR1 SGHDT and CDR2 YYEEEE. CDR3 length: 14 residues. TCRdb keeps only in-frame clones here, not all; method: immunoSEQ multiplex PCR. There are about 170,000 clones in the sample; about 90% occur only once, and around 12% lies in the top ten. The record originates from a study of control samples from healthy donors and cancer patients. The receptor was isolated from a man aged 30 to 45 in good health. Sequenced sample: blood. The chain is built from TRBV5-6 and TRBJ2-3; 7 nucleotides line up with TRBD2. CDR3 in amino acids: CASSSTGLTNTQYF. The CDR3 DNA is TGTGCCAGCAGCTCAACGGGACTAACGAATACGCAGTATTTT.